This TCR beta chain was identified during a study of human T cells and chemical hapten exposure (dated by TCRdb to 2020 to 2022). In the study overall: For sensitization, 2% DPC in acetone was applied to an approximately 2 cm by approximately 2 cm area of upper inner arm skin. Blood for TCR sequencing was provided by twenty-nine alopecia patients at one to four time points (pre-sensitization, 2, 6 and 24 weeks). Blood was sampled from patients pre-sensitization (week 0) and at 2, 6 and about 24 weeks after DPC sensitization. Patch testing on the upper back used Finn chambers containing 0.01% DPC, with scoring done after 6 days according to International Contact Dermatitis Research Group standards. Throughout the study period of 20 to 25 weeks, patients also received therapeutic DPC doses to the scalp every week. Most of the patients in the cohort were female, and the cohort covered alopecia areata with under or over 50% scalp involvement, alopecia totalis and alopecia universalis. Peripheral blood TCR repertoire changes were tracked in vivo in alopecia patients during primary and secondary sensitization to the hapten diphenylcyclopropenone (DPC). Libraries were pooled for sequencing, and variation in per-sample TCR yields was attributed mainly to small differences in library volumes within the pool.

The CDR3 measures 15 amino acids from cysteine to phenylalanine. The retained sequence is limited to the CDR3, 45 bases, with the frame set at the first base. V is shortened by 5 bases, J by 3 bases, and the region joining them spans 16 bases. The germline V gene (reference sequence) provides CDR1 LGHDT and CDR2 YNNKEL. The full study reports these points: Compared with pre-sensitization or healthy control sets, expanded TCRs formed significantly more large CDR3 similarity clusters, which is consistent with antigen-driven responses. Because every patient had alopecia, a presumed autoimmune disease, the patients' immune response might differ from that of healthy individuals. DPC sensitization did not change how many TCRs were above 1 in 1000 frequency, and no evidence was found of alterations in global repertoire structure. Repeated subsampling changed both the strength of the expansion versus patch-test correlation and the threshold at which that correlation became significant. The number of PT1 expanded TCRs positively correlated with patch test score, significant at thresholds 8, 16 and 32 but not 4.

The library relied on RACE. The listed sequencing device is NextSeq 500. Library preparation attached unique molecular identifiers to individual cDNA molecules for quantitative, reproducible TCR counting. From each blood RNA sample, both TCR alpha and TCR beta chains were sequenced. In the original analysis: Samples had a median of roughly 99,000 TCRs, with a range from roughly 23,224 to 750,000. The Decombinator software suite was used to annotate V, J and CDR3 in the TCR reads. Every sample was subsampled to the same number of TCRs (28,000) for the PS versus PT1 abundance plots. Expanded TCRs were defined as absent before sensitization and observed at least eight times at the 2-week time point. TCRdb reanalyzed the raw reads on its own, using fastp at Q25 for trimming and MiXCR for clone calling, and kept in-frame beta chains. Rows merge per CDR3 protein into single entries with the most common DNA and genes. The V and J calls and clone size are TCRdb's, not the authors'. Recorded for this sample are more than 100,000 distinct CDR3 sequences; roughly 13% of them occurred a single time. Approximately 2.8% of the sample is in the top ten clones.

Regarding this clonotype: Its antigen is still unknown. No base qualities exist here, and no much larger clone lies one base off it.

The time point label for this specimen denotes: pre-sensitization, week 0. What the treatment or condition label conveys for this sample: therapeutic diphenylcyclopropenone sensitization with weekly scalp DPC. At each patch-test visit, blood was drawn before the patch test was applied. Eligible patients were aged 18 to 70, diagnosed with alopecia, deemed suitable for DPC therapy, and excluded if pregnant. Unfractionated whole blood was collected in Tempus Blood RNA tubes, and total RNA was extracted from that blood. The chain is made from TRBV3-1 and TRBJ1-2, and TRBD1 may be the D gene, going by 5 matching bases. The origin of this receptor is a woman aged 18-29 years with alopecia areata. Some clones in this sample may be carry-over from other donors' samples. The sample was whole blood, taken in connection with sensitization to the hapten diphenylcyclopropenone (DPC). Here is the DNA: TGTGCCAGCAGCATTCGGACACGGGGGGACTATGGCTACACCTTC. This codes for CASSIRTRGDYGYTF.